This TCR beta chain was identified in a study of blood T cell repertoires in COVID-19. Study-wide background: The United States, Italy and Spain provided the acute and convalescent COVID-19 samples. PBMCs, B-cell-depleted T cells, or T cells provided the cDNA or gDNA that made up the material.

Per the authors' pipeline: Reference gene primer amplification yielded estimated nucleated cell counts. Method: immunoSEQ multiplex PCR; TCRdb's copy keeps in-frame clones and lacks some. V and J calls and clone size are given by that table; D and trimming were obtained from the DNA. The sample yields under 300,000 clones, around 85% seen once. Trimming took 0 bases from V and 1 from J, leaving 6 bases between them. The germline CDR1 and CDR2 sequences are MNHEY and SVGAGI. The CDR3 spans 14 residues. Sequencing was performed on peripheral blood. The receptor was isolated from a woman in her 40s with active or convalescent COVID-19. The chain uses TRBV6-5 and TRBJ1-1; D is unclear. CDR3 loop: CASSYSHGNTEAFF. The CDR3 DNA reads as TGTGCCAGCAGTTACTCCCACGGGAACACTGAAGCTTTCTTT.